These 4 T cell receptor beta chains came from one sample sequenced in a study of cytomegalovirus exposure and HLA in healthy donors. TCRdb keeps only in-frame clones here, not all; method: immunoSEQ multiplex PCR. The sample carries about 98,000 clones, roughly 84% recorded once. The sequenced material came from PBMCs. The receptors come from a man between 18 and 35 years old in good health and CMV-seropositive.

The chain recombines TRBV29-1 with TRBJ2-2; possible D gene TRBD2, 5 bases. This CDR3 is 14 amino acids long. Trimming took 2 bases from V and 5 from J, leaving 12 bases between them. The germline V gene encodes CDR1 SQVTM and CDR2 ANQGSEA. The CDR3 loop reads CSVESTRATGELFF. The CDR3 bases are TGCAGCGTTGAATCCACTAGAGCAACCGGGGAGCTGTTTTTT.

This CDR3 is CAISERGQGEETQYF. The CDR3 nucleotides are TGTGCCATCAGTGAGAGGGGACAGGGGGAGGAGACCCAGTACTTC. J is TRBJ2-5 and V is TRBV10-3; the match to TRBD1 covers 11 bases. Germline lookup yields CDR1 ENHRY and CDR2 SYGVKD. The V segment lost 2 bases and the J segment 5 bases; nucleotides outside the gene matches: 4. There are 15 residues in the CDR3.

The table lists this clone with a count of one. The V gene is TRBV28, the J gene TRBJ2-4; 15 nucleotides align to TRBD2. The CDR3 extends over 17 amino acids. J lost 7 bases, V lost 3 bases, and 7 bases had no gene match. Germline V gene sequence: CDR1 MDHEN, CDR2 SYDVKM. CDR3 sequence: CASSFNGLAGGGNIQYF. The CDR3 DNA follows: TGTGCCAGCAGTTTCAACGGACTAGCGGGAGGGGGCAACATTCAGTACTTC.

This clone was seen once. V usage is TRBV11-2 and J usage is TRBJ1-4, with TRBD1 as a possible D gene (6 bases). Germline V lookup: CDR1 SGHAT, CDR2 FQNNGV. The CDR3 has 13 amino acids. V was trimmed by 1 base and J by 8 bases, leaving 8 bases between them. The CDR3 reads CASSLGQGEKLFF. DNA of the CDR3: TGTGCCAGCAGCTTAGGGCAGGGGGAAAAACTGTTTTTT.